These 16 T cell receptor beta chains were all obtained from the same sample, sequenced in a study of OX40 agonist ivuxolimab in advanced cancers. Assay used: immunoSEQ multiplex PCR; TCRdb lists only in-frame clones, some missing. This sample has 30,000 to 45,000 clones, with about three quarters found just once. The sequences come from CD4+ or CD8+ T cells sorted from blood, collected in a trial of the OX40 agonist ivuxolimab. These receptor sequences come from an adult with an advanced solid tumor such as melanoma, head and neck, liver or kidney cancer.

The chain combines TRBV29-1 with TRBJ2-3; tentatively, D is TRBD2 (6 bases). This CDR3 region has 13 residues. The V and J ends lost 8 bases and 4 bases respectively, with 16 bases between them. The germline V gene has CDR1 SQVTM and CDR2 ANQGSEA. The CDR3 here is CSRGDPGPDTQYF. In DNA, the CDR3 is TGCAGCCGCGGGGACCCCGGGCCAGATACGCAGTATTTT.

V and J are TRBV2 and TRBJ1-4; D is uncertain. Germline V lookup: CDR1 SNHLY, CDR2 FYNNEI. CDR3 length: 11 amino acids. With 7 bases removed from V and 8 bases from J, the gap between germline ends came to 8 bases. CDR3 amino acids: CASMMTEKLFF. The CDR3 DNA is TGTGCCAGCATGATGACCGAAAAACTGTTTTTT. Together with reference TRBV2 and TRBJ1-4, the CDR3 gives the full variable domain: EPEVTQTPSHQVTQMGQEVILRCVPISNHLYFYWYRQILGQKVEFLVSFYNNEISEKSEIFDDQFSVERPDGSNFTLKIRSTKLEDSAMYFCASMMTEKLFFGSGTQLSVL.

The genes are TRBV6-5 and TRBJ2-3, with no clear D. The CDR3 runs to 13 residues. CDR1 MNHEY and CDR2 SVGAGI come from the germline V gene. The V end was cut by 6 bases, the J end by 1 base, with 8 bases between. The CDR3 region has the DNA TGTGCCAGCAGCCGGTCGGGCACAGATACGCAGTATTTT. It is translated as CASSRSGTDTQYF.

The chain employs TRBV27 and TRBJ1-5; tentatively, D is TRBD1 (6 bases). Trimming stripped 2 bases from V and 4 bases from J, with 12 bases between. This CDR3 spans 15 amino acids. Germline CDR1 MNHEY, CDR2 SMNVEV (reference sequence). The CDR3 sequence: CASSLTGTGNQPQHF. The DNA for the CDR3 is TGTGCCAGCAGTTTAACGGGAACAGGGAATCAGCCCCAGCATTTT.

The gene calls are TRBV21-1 and TRBJ2-7; the D call TRBD1 from the table was never checked on the DNA. TRBV21-1 is shown as a pseudogene. CDR3 size: 15 residues. CDR3 DNA: TGTGCCAGCAGCAAAAAAACAGGGCCAACCTACGAGCAGTACTTC. This gives the protein CASSKKTGPTYEQYF.

The V and J genes are TRBV19 and TRBJ1-4, with a weak D call TRBD1 (5 bases). The CDR3 loop spans 16 amino acids. Germline CDR1 and CDR2: LNHDA and SQIVND (reference sequence). Trimming left V 5 bases short and J 7 bases short, with 20 bases between. The CDR3 loop is CASSATADPGSEKLFF. The CDR3 coding sequence is TGTGCCAGTAGTGCGACAGCAGACCCGGGGAGTGAAAAACTGTTTTTT.

This rearrangement joins TRBV7-2 to TRBJ2-2; D is possibly TRBD2 (5 bases). The CDR3 extends over 16 amino acids. Trimming removed 1 base at V and 3 bases at J, with 12 bases between. Germline loops: CDR1 SGHTA, CDR2 FQGNSA. CDR3 bases: TGTGCCAGCAGCTTAGGTCCCGGACTTTACACCGGGGAGCTGTTTTTT. Amino acids: CASSLGPGLYTGELFF.

For this clone: Its ends do not fully match the called genes, so a read error is possible. J is TRBJ2-5 and V is TRBV7-7; D possibly corresponds to TRBD2 (5 bases). CDR1 and CDR2 from the germline V gene are SSHAT and FNYEAQ (reference sequence). The CDR3 loop spans 13 amino acids. Here the CDR3 DNA reads TGTGCTAGCAGCTTACGGGAAAGAGAGACCCAGTACTTC. It codes for CASSLRERETQYF. The variable domain in full, with the rest retrieved from reference TRBV7-7 and TRBJ2-5, is GAGVSQSPRYKVTKRGQDVTLRCDPISSHATLYWYQQALGQGPEFLTYFNYEAQPDKSGLPSDRFSAERPEGSISTLTIQRTEQRDSAMYRCASSLRERETQYFGPGTRLLVL.

V gene TRBV2 combines with J gene TRBJ1-2; TRBD1 might be the D (5 bases). V lost 7 bases and J 7 bases, leaving 16 bases between the germline ends. CDR1 is SNHLY, CDR2 FYNNEI, per germline. The CDR3 covers 13 residues. The CDR3 region is CASKEVGGSGYTF. CDR3 nucleotides: TGTGCCAGCAAGGAGGTGGGGGGTTCTGGCTACACCTTC. Combining the CDR3 with reference TRBV2 and TRBJ1-2 gives the whole variable domain EPEVTQTPSHQVTQMGQEVILRCVPISNHLYFYWYRQILGQKVEFLVSFYNNEISEKSEIFDDQFSVERPDGSNFTLKIRSTKLEDSAMYFCASKEVGGSGYTFGSGTRLTVV.

The chain combines TRBV28 with TRBJ2-7, with D unresolved. The V gene lost 7 bases and the J gene lost 5 bases, with 9 bases spanning the gap. The CDR3 contains 11 residues. CDR1 MDHEN and CDR2 SYDVKM come from the germline V gene. In DNA, the CDR3 is TGTGCCAGCAAGGGCGAAAACGAGCAGTACTTC. Encoded protein: CASKGENEQYF. The entire variable domain, with the rest obtained from reference TRBV28 and TRBJ2-7, is as follows: DVKVTQSSRYLVKRTGEKVFLECVQDMDHENMFWYRQDPGLGLRLIYFSYDVKMKEKGDIPEGYSVSREKKERFSLILESASTNQTSMYLCASKGENEQYFGPGTRLTVT.

This clone was counted a single time. The chain couples TRBV5-8 to TRBJ1-6; 7 bases match TRBD1. V dropped 1 base and J dropped 9; count of bases not matched to a gene: 7. The germline gives CDR1 SGHTS, CDR2 YDEGEE. The length of the CDR3 is 15 residues. CDR3 in amino acids: CASSLYQGDVSPLHF. For the CDR3, the DNA is TGTGCCAGCAGCTTGTATCAGGGGGATGTTTCACCCCTCCACTTT.

J is TRBJ1-2 and V is TRBV27; 7 positions agree with TRBD1. The CDR3 contains 13 residues. Germline trimming cut 9 bases from V and 7 bases from J; bases unmatched to any gene: 11. Germline CDR1 is MNHEY and CDR2 is SMNVEV (reference sequence). The CDR3 coding sequence is TGTGCCAGTACTACGACAGGGAGTAGTGGCTACACCTTC. Protein sequence: CASTTTGSSGYTF.

V gene TRBV5-5 combines with J gene TRBJ2-6; D gene uncertain. The germline V and J ends were trimmed by 0 bases and 0 bases, with 4 bases remaining between them. The V gene's germline CDR1 is SGHKS and CDR2 YYEKEE (reference sequence). This CDR3 comprises 15 residues. The DNA of the CDR3 is TGTGCCAGCAGCTTGGGTCTCTCTGGGGCCAACGTCCTGACTTTC. Amino acids: CASSLGLSGANVLTF.

The rearrangement joins TRBV28 to TRBJ1-4; no clear D gene. Between the trimmed V and J ends, which lost 6 bases and 8 bases, there was a span of 7 bases. Germline V lookup: CDR1 MDHEN, CDR2 SYDVKM. The CDR3 sequence is 11 residues long. CDR3 sequence: CASRTLEKLFF. CDR3 bases: TGTGCCAGCAGGACACTGGAAAAACTGTTTTTT.

CDR3 nucleotide sequence: TGTGCCAGCAGCTCTATAGCGGGGGGGCCAGGCACAGATACGCAGTATTTT. The encoded protein is CASSSIAGGPGTDTQYF. The V gene is TRBV5-6, the J gene TRBJ2-3; TRBD2 matches at 11 bases. The CDR3 has 17 residues. Germline values: CDR1 SGHDT, CDR2 YYEEEE. The V segment lost 3 bases and the J segment 1 base; nucleotides outside the gene matches: 7.

This clone was seen a handful of times. The chain has TRBV2 and TRBJ2-4, with TRBD2 matching over 14 bases. Germline V gene lookup returns CDR1 SNHLY and CDR2 FYNNEI. Losses at the gene ends were 3 bases for V and 0 bases for J; bases not matched to a gene: 4. The CDR3 spans 18 residues. Here the CDR3 reads CASSEGLAGDPAKNIQYF. The CDR3 bases are TGTGCCAGCAGTGAGGGACTAGCGGGGGACCCAGCCAAAAACATTCAGTACTTC.